This is a list of T cell receptor beta chains from one sample in a study of blood T cell repertoires in COVID-19. This table comes from immunoSEQ multiplex PCR, and its TCRdb copy is limited to in-frame clones, with some not included. The table shows a few hundred thousand clones, with 70% to 90% occurring only once. Sequencing was carried out using PBMCs or T cells enriched from blood (not recorded which). The receptors originated from a woman in her twenties or thirties who had recovered from COVID-19. CDR3s include the opening cysteine and the closing phenylalanine or tryptophan.

len	v_gene	j_gene	CDR3aa
14	TRBV19	TRBJ2-1	CASSILKGRYEQFF
16	TRBV9	TRBJ2-7	CASSARASGSSYEQYF
19	TRBV5-4	TRBJ2-4	CASSPKGLTGTLAKNIQYF
13	TRBV29-1	TRBJ1-4	CSVTGLANEKLFF
14	TRBV6-2/TRBV6-3	TRBJ2-5	CASSYTRGRETQYF
13	TRBV11-2	TRBJ1-1	CASSESGDTEAFF
14	TRBV19	TRBJ1-2	CASSEGLGGYGYTF
16	TRBV28	TRBJ1-2	CASSLSGELLFYGYTF
15	TRBV28	TRBJ1-2	CASSFPTGANYGYTF
17	TRBV5-1	TRBJ2-2	CASSLSRGAYDTGELFF
18	TRBV6-1	TRBJ1-5	CASSESRLGGYSNQPQHF
14	TRBV6-5	TRBJ2-5	CASSYSEGRRPQYF
13	TRBV2	TRBJ1-4	CASQARGSEKLFF
12	TRBV2	TRBJ2-7	CAIATAAYEQYF
13	TRBV5-1	TRBJ2-3	CASSRLPTDTQYF
15	TRBV15	TRBJ2-7	CATSRGSGYAHEQYF
14	TRBV6-5	TRBJ1-6	CASSYLSYNSPLHF
14	TRBV6-5	TRBJ2-3	CASSDRGFTDTQYF
15	TRBV5-1	TRBJ1-5	CASSSDGQGNQPQHF
15	TRBV2	TRBJ1-4	CASQTPGVGKEKLFF
15	TRBV6-4	TRBJ1-1	CASSDSTAGNTEAFF
15	TRBV11-2	TRBJ2-7	CASSPPGGGYYEQYF
14	TRBV27	TRBJ2-2	CASSWGGRGGELFF
14	TRBV28	TRBJ2-1	CASDRGGANREQFF
15	TRBV14	TRBJ2-7	CASSQSRRWPYEQYF
11	TRBV12-3/TRBV12-4	TRBJ2-1	CASSLGGGKFF
12	TRBV18	TRBJ2-7	CASSPGEGEQYF
12	TRBV11-2	TRBJ1-1	CASSFSSTEAFF
17	TRBV5-1	TRBJ1-4	CASSPGRASVSNEKLFF
18	TRBV5-4	TRBJ1-5	CASSLQSGAGVRDQPQHF
13	TRBV24-1	TRBJ1-5	CATSDLRGQPQHF
16	TRBV4-1	TRBJ2-5	CASSPPGLGIGETQYF
13	TRBV10-1	TRBJ1-3	CASSRDIGNTIYF
13	TRBV27	TRBJ2-5	CASSLWQSETQYF
16	TRBV14	TRBJ2-1	CASSPPWRRAYNEQFF
12	TRBV19	TRBJ2-1	CASRGVYNEQFF
12	TRBV28	TRBJ2-7	CASTLAGGEQYF
14	TRBV20-1	TRBJ1-6	CSASPGTGNSPLHF
14	TRBV2	TRBJ1-4	CASSGGTGREKLFF
16	TRBV30	TRBJ2-1	CARTTLSGGSYNEQFF
16	TRBV19	TRBJ1-5	CASRRGDRAGNQPQHF
20	TRBV9	TRBJ2-6	CASSVVGTGIIHSGANVLTF
18	TRBV19	TRBJ1-6	CASRYGTGGISYNSPLHF
17	TRBV7-9	TRBJ2-1	CASSPHGLVGSYNEQFF
13	TRBV5-6	TRBJ1-4	CASSLTGGEKLFF
14	TRBV27	TRBJ2-7	CASSLGARNYEQYF
13	TRBV6-5	TRBJ2-1	CASRTGGSNEQFF
15	TRBV15	TRBJ1-5	CATSRDKGAGQPQHF
12	TRBV18	TRBJ1-2	CASSGQFYGYTF
15	TRBV5-1	TRBJ1-3	CASSLAGQVSNTIYF